This T cell receptor (beta chain) was documented in a study of technical replicates of blood from a few donors. Measured with immunoSEQ multiplex PCR; TCRdb has only the in-frame clones, and not every one. The sample lists around 100,000 clones, over 90% occurring once. The sequence derives from a human donor in good health. Sequencing input: T cells isolated from PBMCs.

The CDR3 nucleotides are TGTGCCAGCAGCTCCGGATCTCGGGGGGCCTCCTACGAGCAGTACTTC. This translates into CASSSGSRGASYEQYF. The chain couples TRBV7-9 to TRBJ2-7; D possibly corresponds to TRBD2 (7 bases). V lost 4 bases and J lost 0, with 16 bases in between. There are 16 residues in the CDR3. Germline V gene data show CDR1 as SEHNR and CDR2 as FQNEAQ (reference sequence).